One sample yielded the 27 T cell receptor beta chains listed below, sequenced in a study of shared clonotypes between healthy human individuals. Generated by immunoSEQ multiplex PCR, the TCRdb table keeps only in-frame clones and is missing some. The repertoire has approximately 2,000,000 clones, 80% to 95% of them found once; the top ten carry about 0.41%. The sequenced material came from naive CD4+ T cells from PBMCs. The subset is: CD45RA+ positively selected. Receptors were obtained from a man between 18 and 29 years old in good health. Some clones in this sample may be carry-over from other donors' samples.

Worth noting for this clone: The same CDR3 also results from other DNA sequences found in this sample. V is TRBV6-6 and J is TRBJ2-6, with D unresolved. This CDR3 region has 14 residues. V gave up 6 bases and J gave up 0 bases, with 6 bases separating them. The germline CDR1 and CDR2 sequences are MNHNY and SVGAGI (reference sequence). CDR3 loop: CASSYISGANVLTF. The CDR3 bases are TGTGCCAGCAGCTACATCTCTGGGGCCAACGTCCTGACTTTC.

CDR3 nucleotides: TGTGCCACCACCAGGGGGCAGGACACTGAAGCTTTCTTT. Its protein product is CATTRGQDTEAFF. The V gene is TRBV18, the J gene TRBJ1-1, with 8 bases that match TRBD1. Trimming took 10 bases from V and 3 from J; bases not matched to a gene: 7. CDR3 size: 13 residues. Germline V lookup: CDR1 KGHSH, CDR2 LQKENI. Together with reference TRBV18 and TRBJ1-1, the CDR3 gives the full variable domain: NAGVMQNPRHLVRRRGQEARLRCSPMKGHSHVYWYRQLPEEGLKFMVYLQKENIIDESGMPKERFSAEFPKEGPSILRIQQVVRGDSAAYFCATTRGQDTEAFFGQGTRLTVV.

The rearrangement links TRBV7-9 to TRBJ2-1; 13 positions match TRBD2. The CDR3 runs 17 residues. Germline V gene lookup returns CDR1 SEHNR and CDR2 FQNEAQ (reference sequence). The ends lost 5 bases at V and 6 bases at J; junction bases unmatched: 10. CDR3 in amino acids: CASSPTSGRGSGNEQFF. The CDR3 coding sequence is TGTGCCAGCAGCCCCACTAGCGGGAGGGGATCGGGCAATGAGCAGTTCTTC.

This clone was detected once. The same CDR3 arises from other DNA sequences in this sample as well. V and J are TRBV28 and TRBJ2-7, with 8 bases aligning to TRBD2. With 2 bases clipped from V and 2 bases from J, the junction kept 2 bases outside the gene matches. The V gene's germline CDR1 is MDHEN and CDR2 SYDVKM. The CDR3 has 14 amino acids. CDR3 sequence (DNA): TGTGCCAGCAGTTTAACTAGCGGAGCCTACGAGCAGTACTTC. Protein: CASSLTSGAYEQYF.

The chain employs TRBV27 and TRBJ2-5; the D is unclear. Germline V gives CDR1 MNHEY, CDR2 SMNVEV (reference sequence). Trimming left V 5 bases short and J 3 bases short, with 10 bases between. The CDR3 loop spans 13 amino acids. The CDR3 region has the DNA TGTGCCAGCAGTCTCAAGAGAAAAGAGACCCAGTACTTC. Protein product: CASSLKRKETQYF.

The rearrangement joins TRBV18 to TRBJ2-3; unclear D gene. The CDR3 runs to 14 residues. CDR1 and CDR2 from the germline V gene are KGHSH and LQKENI. V lost 4 bases and J lost 2, with 10 bases in between. The CDR3 here is CASSLGQPTDTQYF. For the CDR3, the DNA is TGTGCCAGCTCACTGGGCCAGCCCACAGATACGCAGTATTTT.

The V call is TRBV15, the J call TRBJ1-1, with 7 bases matching TRBD1. CDR1 LNHNV and CDR2 YYDKDF come from the germline V gene (reference sequence). CDR3 length equals 16 residues. Germline trimming cut 0 bases from V and 4 bases from J; bases unmatched to any gene: 8. CDR3 sequence (DNA): TGTGCCACCAGCAGAGATAGAGCCAGGGGGGGCACTGAAGCTTTCTTT. Its protein is CATSRDRARGGTEAFF.

The chain uses TRBV6-1 and TRBJ2-7, with TRBD2 matching over 7 bases. CDR1 is MNHNS and CDR2 is SASEGT in the germline V gene. The CDR3 spans 13 residues. V trimming: 10 bases; J trimming: 0 bases; junction bases outside the gene matches: 6. The CDR3 region has the DNA TGTGCCATGGGGAGGGAGGCCTCCTACGAGCAGTACTTC. Protein sequence: CAMGREASYEQYF.

The J gene is TRBJ1-6, the V gene TRBV27; tentative D call: TRBD1 (6 bases). Trimming took off 4 bases at V and 14 bases at J, with 21 bases between the two ends. Germline loops: CDR1 MNHEY, CDR2 SMNVEV (reference sequence). The CDR3 is made up of 15 amino acids. CDR3 loop: CASSSPVPGAGTLHF. DNA for the CDR3: TGTGCCAGCAGTTCCCCGGTGCCAGGGGCGGGGACCCTCCACTTT.

J is TRBJ2-7 and V is TRBV11-2; the match to TRBD2 covers 7 bases. J gave up 2 bases and V 2 bases, and 6 bases lay outside the gene matches. The germline V gene encodes CDR1 SGHAT and CDR2 FQNNGV. This CDR3 spans 15 amino acids. The chain's CDR3 is CASSLRGSNPYEQYF. The CDR3 DNA follows: TGTGCCAGCAGCTTACGCGGGAGTAATCCCTACGAGCAGTACTTC.

The rearrangement joins TRBV7-3 to TRBJ2-2; TRBD1 aligns across 7 bases. Germline V lookup: CDR1 SGHTA, CDR2 FQGTGA. There are 17 residues in the CDR3. Trimming at V came to 5 bases and at J to 6 bases, leaving 15 bases not matched to a gene. CDR3 bases: TGTGCCAGCAGCGGAGAGAGACAGGGTTTTATGCCCGGGGAGCTGTTTTTT. Protein sequence: CASSGERQGFMPGELFF.

The rearrangement joins TRBV9 to TRBJ2-3; no reliable D call. This CDR3 contains 15 residues. Trimming removed 4 bases from V and 2 bases from J, with 14 bases in between. Germline V CDR1 and CDR2: SGDLS, YYNGEE. CDR3 sequence reads: CASSSRPRNTDTQYF. The CDR3 bases are TGTGCCAGCAGCTCTCGACCGAGAAACACAGATACGCAGTATTTT. Combining the CDR3 with reference TRBV9 and TRBJ2-3 gives the whole variable domain DSGVTQTPKHLITATGQRVTLRCSPRSGDLSVYWYQQSLDQGLQFLIQYYNGEERAKGNILERFSAQQFPDLHSELNLSSLELGDSALYFCASSSRPRNTDTQYFGPGTRLTVL.

J is TRBJ1-2 and V is TRBV9, with D tentatively TRBD1 (6 bases). In germline, CDR1 is SGDLS, CDR2 YYNGEE. The CDR3 runs to 17 residues. Trimming shortened V by 2 bases and J by 8 bases, and 25 bases separated the two germline ends. CDR3 nucleotide sequence: TGTGCCAGCAGCGTTCTCGCCGTGGGGGGCAGGGAAAGGGGCTACACCTTC. Translated: CASSVLAVGGRERGYTF. Based on the CDR3 plus reference TRBV9 and TRBJ1-2, the full variable domain is DSGVTQTPKHLITATGQRVTLRCSPRSGDLSVYWYQQSLDQGLQFLIQYYNGEERAKGNILERFSAQQFPDLHSELNLSSLELGDSALYFCASSVLAVGGRERGYTFGSGTRLTVV.

The genes are TRBV2 and TRBJ1-3; D gene ambiguous. Germline-derived CDR1 and CDR2 are SNHLY and FYNNEI. The V end was cut by 3 bases, the J end by 8 bases, with 8 bases between. This CDR3 is 12 amino acids long. In nucleotides, the CDR3 is TGTGCCAGCAGTGAGTTCAGAGACACCATATATTTT. Translating gives CASSEFRDTIYF.

The chain carries TRBV9 and TRBJ1-3; D is perhaps TRBD1 (6 bases). Germline loops: CDR1 SGDLS, CDR2 YYNGEE. The CDR3 has 16 residues. Trimming took off 4 bases at V and 0 bases at J, with 14 bases between the two ends. CDR3 protein: CASSRDKYFSGNTIYF. The CDR3 bases are TGTGCCAGCAGCCGGGACAAATACTTCTCTGGAAACACCATATATTTT.

The V gene is TRBV18, the J gene TRBJ2-1; 10 nucleotides agree with TRBD2. Germline CDR1 and CDR2: KGHSH and LQKENI. This CDR3 region has 15 residues. Unmatched junction bases numbered 8, after V lost 3 bases and J lost 9 bases. The CDR3 loop is CASSPALAGIPEQFF. CDR3 in DNA: TGTGCCAGCTCACCCGCACTAGCGGGAATCCCTGAGCAGTTCTTC.

The count of this clone is one. The V gene is TRBV28, the J gene TRBJ2-3, with D perhaps matching TRBD1 or TRBD2 (5 bases each). Deletions cut 3 bases from V and 2 bases from J, with 18 bases between. There are 17 residues in the CDR3. CDR1 and CDR2 from the germline V gene are MDHEN and SYDVKM. CDR3 amino acids: CASSFTAGAGPTDTQYF. CDR3 nucleotide sequence: TGTGCCAGCAGTTTCACAGCCGGGGCGGGTCCCACAGATACGCAGTATTTT. Using reference TRBV28 and TRBJ2-3 for the parts outside the CDR3, the full variable domain is DVKVTQSSRYLVKRTGEKVFLECVQDMDHENMFWYRQDPGLGLRLIYFSYDVKMKEKGDIPEGYSVSREKKERFSLILESASTNQTSMYLCASSFTAGAGPTDTQYFGPGTRLTVL.

A remark on this clone: Other DNA sequences from this sample encode an identical CDR3 as well. This chain joins TRBV5-1 and TRBJ1-2; 7 bases fit TRBD1. CDR3 size: 13 residues. The junction had 7 bases not matched to a gene; V was cut back by 4 bases and J by 7 bases. Looked up from germline, CDR1 is SGHRS and CDR2 is YFSETQ. CDR3 in DNA: TGCGCCAGCAGCCTCGACAGGGTAGGTGGCTACACCTTC. Protein product: CASSLDRVGGYTF.

This clone showed up just once. The chain has TRBV15 and TRBJ1-5; D not certain. This CDR3 comprises 13 residues. Germline-derived CDR1 and CDR2 are LNHNV and YYDKDF (reference sequence). V dropped 8 bases and J dropped 2 bases, with 10 bases sitting between them. The CDR3 DNA follows: TGTGCCACCGCCCACCGGGGCAATCAGCCCCAGCATTTT. Translated: CATAHRGNQPQHF.

This chain joins TRBV6-1 and TRBJ2-7, with D possibly matching TRBD1 (6 bases). The CDR3 has 13 residues. In germline, CDR1 is MNHNS, CDR2 SASEGT. CDR3 sequence: CGIRQAHSYEQYF. CDR3 nucleotides: TGTGGGATAAGACAGGCCCACTCCTACGAGCAGTACTTC.

The V gene is TRBV28, the J gene TRBJ2-6; D is undetermined. V lost 4 bases and J 0 bases, leaving 4 bases between the germline ends. CDR3 length: 14 amino acids. Per the germline V gene, CDR1 is MDHEN and CDR2 is SYDVKM. The CDR3 here is CASSWLSGANVLTF. The CDR3, as DNA: TGTGCCAGCAGTTGGCTCTCTGGGGCCAACGTCCTGACTTTC. The entire variable domain, with the rest obtained from reference TRBV28 and TRBJ2-6, is as follows: DVKVTQSSRYLVKRTGEKVFLECVQDMDHENMFWYRQDPGLGLRLIYFSYDVKMKEKGDIPEGYSVSREKKERFSLILESASTNQTSMYLCASSWLSGANVLTFGAGSRLTVL.

Notes on this clone: Distinct nucleotide sequences in the sample also encode this CDR3. The chain couples TRBV9 to TRBJ2-6; D possibly corresponds to TRBD1 (6 bases). Between the trimmed V and J ends, which lost 3 bases and 1 base, there was a span of 8 bases. CDR3 length equals 15 residues. CDR1 and CDR2 (germline): SGDLS, YYNGEE. The CDR3 region is CASSAQGSGANVLTF. The CDR3 DNA reads TGTGCCAGCAGCGCCCAGGGGTCTGGGGCCAACGTCCTGACTTTC.

The V call is TRBV6-6, the J call TRBJ2-1; D is ambiguous. Trimming shortened V by 2 bases and J by 4 bases, and 12 bases separated the two germline ends. This CDR3 spans 15 amino acids. Germline V lookup: CDR1 MNHNY, CDR2 SVGAGI (reference sequence). Here the CDR3 DNA reads TGTGCCAGCAGTTACGCCAAAGATGGTTACAATGAGCAGTTCTTC. The encoded protein is CASSYAKDGYNEQFF.

Of note for this clone: Other DNA sequences in the sample encode the same CDR3. The chain has TRBV5-1 and TRBJ1-1, with unresolved D. Deletions cut 0 bases from V and 1 base from J, with 4 bases between. Germline CDR1 SGHRS, CDR2 YFSETQ. This CDR3 region has 13 residues. CDR3 protein: CASSLDRNTEAFF. Written as DNA, the CDR3 is TGCGCCAGCAGCTTGGATCGGAACACTGAAGCTTTCTTT.

This chain joins TRBV21-1 and TRBJ1-4. TRBV21-1 is recorded as a pseudogene. This CDR3 is 14 amino acids long. CDR3 bases: TGTGCCAGCGATTTCGGCGGATCTGATGAAAAACTGTTTTTT. Residues: CASDFGGSDEKLFF.

The rearrangement links TRBV6-1 to TRBJ2-7; D call uncertain. The CDR3 is made up of 16 amino acids. Between the trimmed V and J ends, which lost 2 bases and 3 bases, there was a span of 17 bases. Germline CDR1 reads MNHNS; CDR2 reads SASEGT. This CDR3 reads CASSELILLKFYEQYF. CDR3 bases: TGTGCCAGCAGTGAATTAATTCTGCTCAAATTCTACGAGCAGTACTTC.

This rearrangement joins TRBV6-6 to TRBJ1-2; D might be TRBD1 (5 bases). The V gene lost 4 bases and the J gene lost 2 bases, with 17 bases spanning the gap. The CDR3 runs 16 residues. Germline assignment: CDR1 MNHNY and CDR2 SVGAGI (reference sequence). CDR3 loop: CASSSPTQGDNYGYTF. The CDR3 DNA reads TGTGCCAGCAGTTCCCCTACCCAGGGAGACAACTATGGCTACACCTTC.